This T cell receptor (beta chain) stems from a study of cytotoxic CD8 clonotypes in ibrutinib-treated CLL. The assay was immunoSEQ multiplex PCR, and TCRdb's table has in-frame clones only and misses some. The profile shows approximately 340,000 clones, 67% of them singletons. TCR beta library input comprised around 1.9 micrograms of genomic DNA from cryopreserved PBMCs. V lost 0 bases and J lost 2, with 12 bases in between. Looked up from germline, CDR1 is SGDLS and CDR2 is YYNGEE. The CDR3 totals 15 residues. The rearrangement joins TRBV9 to TRBJ2-7; TRBD1 or TRBD2 may be the D gene (6 bases each). The origin of this receptor is a human donor with chronic lymphocytic leukemia. This material consisted of PBMCs, taken after 36 months of ibrutinib treatment. CDR3 coding DNA: TGTGCCAGCAGCGTAGGAGGGGGGACCCCCTACGAGCAGTACTTC. Its translation: CASSVGGGTPYEQYF.